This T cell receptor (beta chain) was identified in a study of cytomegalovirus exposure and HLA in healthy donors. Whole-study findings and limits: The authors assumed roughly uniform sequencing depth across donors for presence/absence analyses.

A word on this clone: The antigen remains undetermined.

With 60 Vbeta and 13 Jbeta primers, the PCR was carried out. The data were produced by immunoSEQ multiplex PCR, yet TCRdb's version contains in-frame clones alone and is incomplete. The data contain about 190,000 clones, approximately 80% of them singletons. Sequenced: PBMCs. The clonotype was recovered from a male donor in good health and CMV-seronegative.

The CDR3 loop is CASSVGTGTYEQYF. The CDR3 DNA is TGTGCCAGCAGCGTCGGGACAGGGACCTACGAGCAGTACTTC. The chain combines TRBV9 with TRBJ2-7; 9 positions agree with TRBD1. The CDR3 spans 14 residues. Per the germline V gene, CDR1 is SGDLS and CDR2 is YYNGEE. Unmatched junction bases numbered 2, after V lost 2 bases and J lost 2 bases.